The subject of this entry is one TCR beta chain. Its target is not known. The entry originates in a study of T cell repertoires in cytomegalovirus infection. The CDR3 covers 14 residues. Germline CDR1 reads LGHDT; CDR2 reads YNNKEL (reference sequence). The J segment lost 5 bases and the V segment lost 6 bases, leaving 6 bases of the junction unmatched. TCRdb ran MiXCR on the reads and lists one entry per CDR3 protein. This sample carries 650,000 to 900,000 distinct CDR3 sequences, 32% of them seen once, and the ten largest clones take over 10%. The chain uses TRBV3-1 and TRBJ1-4; TRBD1 matches at 7 bases. This TCR was sampled from a human donor in good health (CMV status not recorded). Some clones in this sample may be carry-over from other donors' samples. The sequences come from cultured CD8+ T cells from PBMCs, collected from culture after CMV antigen stimulation. Written as DNA, the CDR3 is TGTGCCAGCAGTCGATCGGACAGGAATGAAAAACTGTTTTTT. Encoded protein: CASSRSDRNEKLFF.